This record covers a single TCR beta chain. Its antigen remains unknown. These data originate in a study of T cells after yellow fever vaccination. Whole-study context: With SMART-Seq v4 Ultra Low Input, the fractions containing low cell numbers were prepared.

Overall study findings and caveats: Clones that expanded after primary vaccination mostly reappeared after the booster (96% CD4, approximately 89% CD8).

Germline lookup yields CDR1 DFQATT and CDR2 SNEGSKA (reference sequence). CDR3 length equals 14 residues. J lost 4 bases, V lost 5 bases, and 10 bases had no gene match. A process of 5'RACE template switching, which added a universal primer site and UMIs, was used to make TCR cDNA. TCRdb called the 5' RACE reads again in MiXCR, with one record for every CDR3 protein. The sample has over 150,000 distinct CDR3 sequences, more than 5.5% seen once. The material was CD4+ T cells sorted from PBMCs, obtained about 5 days after the first yellow fever vaccination. This chain uses TRBV20-1 with TRBJ1-2; 7 bases line up with TRBD1. The sequence came from a man aged 18 to 30 who received the YFV17D yellow fever vaccine. CDR3 region: CSAVLKGAGYGYTF. DNA of the CDR3: TGCAGTGCTGTTCTGAAGGGGGCGGGCTATGGCTACACCTTC.